Listed below are T cell receptor beta chains from one sample, sequenced in a study of control samples from healthy donors and cancer patients. Assay used: immunoSEQ multiplex PCR; TCRdb lists only in-frame clones, some missing. This sample has about 84,000 clones; approximately 82% occur once, and the top ten carry roughly 12%. The material sequenced was PBMCs. All receptors come from a man between 60 and 75 years old with head and neck cancer. Both conserved end residues are part of each CDR3. Expanded clones get a size class; other rows say once, few or many, or leave the size out.

abundance	j_gene	v_gene	CDR3aa
NA	TRBJ2-7	TRBV28	CASSRLRLAGGNEQYF
few	TRBJ2-7	TRBV5-1	CASSLAASGISYEQYF
NA	TRBJ1-2	TRBV5-4	CASSSGQGYGYTF
NA	TRBJ2-2	TRBV30	CAWRGLAGAGELFF
NA	TRBJ2-2	TRBV5-6	CASSLQENTGELFF
NA	TRBJ1-5	TRBV7-2	CASSPWTGNQPQHF
NA	TRBJ2-5	TRBV5-1	CASSPTGDLETQYF
NA	TRBJ2-1	TRBV3-1/TRBV3-2	CASSQERSNEQFF
NA	TRBJ2-3	TRBV2	CASSAREFTDTQYF
NA	TRBJ2-7	TRBV6-6	CASSYREPSLPSGSYEQYF
NA	TRBJ2-3	TRBV11-2	CASSNTAGSRTDTQYF
NA	TRBJ2-7	TRBV19	CASRSLGGEQYF
NA	TRBJ2-1	TRBV29-1	CSVEDLGEVNPYNEQFF
NA	TRBJ2-5	TRBV28	CASNPRGGQETQYF
NA	TRBJ2-4	TRBV7-9	CASSLSGVGNIQYF
NA	TRBJ2-3	TRBV5-5	CASSLGGDTQYF
NA	TRBJ1-3	TRBV6-5	CASRRDREGTIYF
NA	TRBJ1-4	TRBV29-1	CSVVDEKLFF
NA	TRBJ1-2	TRBV2	CASSDRDTGIYGYTF
once	TRBJ2-2	TRBV28	CASSLRLAGGLMFF
NA	TRBJ2-7	TRBV14	CASSQDSFYEQYF
NA	TRBJ1-4	TRBV27	CASSLVSMGSEKLFF
NA	TRBJ2-1	TRBV5-1	CASSLGRDSPYNEQFF
NA	TRBJ1-2	TRBV5-4	CASSLPGDRSYGYTF
NA	TRBJ2-1	TRBV6-4	CASSDVGTPVGNEQFF